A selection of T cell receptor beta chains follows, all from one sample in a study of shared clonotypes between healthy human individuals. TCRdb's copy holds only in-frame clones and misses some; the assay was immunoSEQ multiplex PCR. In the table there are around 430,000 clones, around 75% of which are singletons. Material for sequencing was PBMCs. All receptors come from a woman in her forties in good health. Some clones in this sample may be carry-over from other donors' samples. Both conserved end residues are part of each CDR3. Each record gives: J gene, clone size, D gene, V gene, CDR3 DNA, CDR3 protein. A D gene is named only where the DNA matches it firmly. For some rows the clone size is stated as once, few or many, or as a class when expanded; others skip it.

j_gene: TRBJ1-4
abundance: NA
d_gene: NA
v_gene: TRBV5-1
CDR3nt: TGCGCCAGCAGCTTGTCGACAGGACTAGCAACTAATGAAAAACTGTTTTTT
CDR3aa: CASSLSTGLATNEKLFF

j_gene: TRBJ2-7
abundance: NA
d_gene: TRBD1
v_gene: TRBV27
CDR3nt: TGTGCCAGCGCCTCCCCGACAGGGACCTACGAGCAGTACTTC
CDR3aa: CASASPTGTYEQYF

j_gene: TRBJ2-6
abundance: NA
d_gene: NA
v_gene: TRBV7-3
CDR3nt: TGTGCCAGCAGCCCCGTGCTGGCTGGGGCCAACGTCCTGACTTTC
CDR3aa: CASSPVLAGANVLTF

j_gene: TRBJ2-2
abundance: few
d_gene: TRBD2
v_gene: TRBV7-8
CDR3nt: TGTGCCAGCAGCGCCGGACTAGCGGGAGTAATAGGGGAGCTGTTTTTT
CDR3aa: CASSAGLAGVIGELFF

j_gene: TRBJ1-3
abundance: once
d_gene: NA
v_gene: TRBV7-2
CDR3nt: TGTGCCAGCAGCCTACAAGGGTTCCACTCTGGAAACACCATATATTTT
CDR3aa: CASSLQGFHSGNTIYF

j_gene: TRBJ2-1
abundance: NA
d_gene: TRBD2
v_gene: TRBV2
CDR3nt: TGTGCCAGCAGGCTCGGAGTAGCGGGAGTCGGTGAGCAGTTCTTC
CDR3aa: CASRLGVAGVGEQFF

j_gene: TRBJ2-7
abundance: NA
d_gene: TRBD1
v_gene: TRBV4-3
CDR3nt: TGCGCCAGCAGCCAAGCTTTCGCGGACAGGGGATACGAGCAGTACTTC
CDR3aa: CASSQAFADRGYEQYF

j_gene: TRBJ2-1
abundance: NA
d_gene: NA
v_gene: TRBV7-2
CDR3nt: TGTGCCAGCAGCTTCGGTGTGTCCAATGAGCAGTTCTTC
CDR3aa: CASSFGVSNEQFF

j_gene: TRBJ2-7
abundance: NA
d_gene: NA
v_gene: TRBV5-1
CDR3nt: TGCGCCAGCAGGGCAGGGACGGGGTACGAGCAGTACTTC
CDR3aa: CASRAGTGYEQYF

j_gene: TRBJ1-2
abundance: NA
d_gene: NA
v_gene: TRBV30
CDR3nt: TGTGCCTGGAGTGCGGCCCTCGGCTACACCTTC
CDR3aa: CAWSAALGYTF

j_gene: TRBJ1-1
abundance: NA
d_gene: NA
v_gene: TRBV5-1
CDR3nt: TGCGCCAGCAGCGTCCTGACAGGGAACACTGAAGCTTTCTTT
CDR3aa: CASSVLTGNTEAFF

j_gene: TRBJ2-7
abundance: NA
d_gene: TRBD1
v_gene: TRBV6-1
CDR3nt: TGTGCCAGCAGAACACAGGGGGAGGACGAGCAGTACTTC
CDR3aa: CASRTQGEDEQYF

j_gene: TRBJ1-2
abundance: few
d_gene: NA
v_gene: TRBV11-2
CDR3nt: TGTGCCAGCGGCTCGGGCAGCCACTATGGCTACACCTTC
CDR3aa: CASGSGSHYGYTF